These T cell receptor beta chains were read from a single sample in a study of T-cell memory formation after mild COVID-19. TCRdb recomputed calls from the 5' RACE reads with MiXCR, one row per CDR3 protein. The repertoire holds 200,000 to 250,000 distinct CDR3 sequences, 9.5% seen once, with 3.5% in the top ten. The sample was PBMCs or a T cell subset sorted from them (not recorded which). The receptors derive from a man aged 18 to 30 who had mild COVID-19 (a few samples of this study predate the infection). Cell type and time point are not known. CDR3s include the opening cysteine and the closing phenylalanine or tryptophan. Fields, in order: D gene, V gene, clone size, J gene, CDR3 protein. D genes are given only for firm matches. Clone size is not always given. Where it is, it says once, few, many or a class for expanded clones.

TRBD1,TRBV7-6,many,TRBJ2-1,CASSTTGQGYNEQFF
TRBD1,TRBV12-3/TRBV12-4,few,TRBJ1-3,CASSRDRLNTIYF
TRBD1,TRBV6-2/TRBV6-3,.,TRBJ2-1,CASSPHRDRGFNEQFF
TRBD1,TRBV7-2,.,TRBJ1-5,CASSFAGGTNQPQHF
TRBD2,TRBV7-3,few,TRBJ2-3,CASSSLAGTSTDTQYF
.,TRBV19,.,TRBJ1-1,CASTPGAYKNTEAFF
TRBD1,TRBV7-9,.,TRBJ1-4,CASSPVIGGGEKLFF
.,TRBV7-9,.,TRBJ1-1,CASSLSSAWGMNTEAFF
.,TRBV21-1,many,TRBJ2-1,CASIIPGPSYNEQFF
.,TRBV7-9,few,TRBJ2-5,CASSLAYSRNPQYF
TRBD2,TRBV7-3,many,TRBJ2-5,CASSEGGSKAQYF
.,TRBV4-2,.,TRBJ2-1,CASSQAREQFF
.,TRBV7-2,many,TRBJ1-1,CASSLAVGGVTEAFF
.,TRBV2,few,TRBJ2-5,CASAYQETQYF
.,TRBV24-1,.,TRBJ2-2,CATSAPDTQGPGELFF
TRBD1,TRBV24-1,.,TRBJ2-3,CATEGQGTDTQYF
.,TRBV20-1,many,TRBJ2-5,CSATPYGGGETQYF
.,TRBV7-2,few,TRBJ1-1,CASSETYGVLVEAFF
.,TRBV2,.,TRBJ1-1,CASSETRSEAFF
TRBD1,TRBV7-2,.,TRBJ2-2,CASSGFGTARGWVF
.,TRBV5-5,few,TRBJ1-5,CASSLVGFPQHF
TRBD1,TRBV20-1,many,TRBJ1-1,CSAKITGGANTEAFF
TRBD1,TRBV20-1,few,TRBJ1-4,CSARRQGNEKLFF
.,TRBV18,few,TRBJ2-2,CASSGLNTGELFF
.,TRBV9,few,TRBJ2-7,CASSGGTSKGYEQYF
.,TRBV5-1,few,TRBJ2-5,CASSSDNVLGETQYF
.,TRBV6-5,.,TRBJ1-2,CASSYAGHVRGYTF
TRBD1,TRBV5-1,few,TRBJ2-2,CASSSRDSPNTGELFF
.,TRBV29-1,.,TRBJ1-2,CSPPDKFYGYTF
.,TRBV7-6,few,TRBJ2-7,CASSSTHEQYF
.,TRBV6-5,.,TRBJ1-1,CASSYGGNTEAFF
.,TRBV11-3,.,TRBJ2-5,CASSHSGAEGTQYF
TRBD2,TRBV19,few,TRBJ2-3,CASSMAGRELTDTQYF
TRBD1,TRBV6-5,many,TRBJ2-5,CASSSRQGGTQYF
.,TRBV14,many,TRBJ2-1,CASSQLSISYNEQFF
.,TRBV5-1,few,TRBJ2-3,CASSPRVGADTQYF
.,TRBV20-1,many,TRBJ1-2,CSALDAPYGYTF
.,TRBV15,.,TRBJ2-1,CATSRDTQGPTEQFF
TRBD1,TRBV29-1,many,TRBJ2-7,CSVGTGEIYEQYF
TRBD2,TRBV7-7,few,TRBJ2-5,CASSSSTSGETQYF
TRBD2,TRBV29-1,few,TRBJ2-1,CSVEDWPGGPNEQFF
.,TRBV12-3/TRBV12-4,few,TRBJ2-5,CASSLLPGGETQYF
.,TRBV5-1,.,TRBJ1-1,CASSLQPRGQLNTEAFF
.,TRBV12-3/TRBV12-4,.,TRBJ1-2,CASSLTRRGYTF
.,TRBV3-1,few,TRBJ2-5,CASSQVTSQETQYF
TRBD2,TRBV3-1,few,TRBJ2-4,CASSQAGTSGGAAKNIQYF
.,TRBV7-2,.,TRBJ2-7,CASSLDRQRAYEQYF
.,TRBV28,few,TRBJ2-4,CASSLAEAGKNIQYF
TRBD1,TRBV10-3,.,TRBJ1-1,CATRGAGRETEAFF
.,TRBV6-6,.,TRBJ1-2,CASSPPPGGSGYTF
TRBD2,TRBV7-2,few,TRBJ2-3,CASSLRLAGNTDTQYF
.,TRBV20-1,few,TRBJ1-4,CSATGTKNEKLFF
.,TRBV7-2,many,TRBJ2-3,CASSLGTDTQYF
.,TRBV7-3,many,TRBJ2-1,CASSSGAEQFF
TRBD1,TRBV4-1,.,TRBJ1-2,CASSQESQGTLYGYTF
.,TRBV6-2/TRBV6-3,few,TRBJ2-6,CASSLRQPGGANVLTF
TRBD2,TRBV20-1,.,TRBJ2-1,CSASSLADDNEQFF